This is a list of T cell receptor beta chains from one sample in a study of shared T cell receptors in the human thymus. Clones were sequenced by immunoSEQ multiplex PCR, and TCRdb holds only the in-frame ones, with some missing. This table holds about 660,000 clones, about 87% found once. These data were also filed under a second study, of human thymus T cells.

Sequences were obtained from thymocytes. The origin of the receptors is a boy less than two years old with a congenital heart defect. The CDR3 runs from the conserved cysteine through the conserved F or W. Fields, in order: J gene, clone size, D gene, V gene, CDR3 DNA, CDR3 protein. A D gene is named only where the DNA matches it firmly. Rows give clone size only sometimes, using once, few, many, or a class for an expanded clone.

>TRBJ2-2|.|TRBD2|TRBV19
TGTGCCAGTAGAAATAGCGGGAGGACGAACACCGGGGAGCTGTTTTTT
CASRNSGRTNTGELFF
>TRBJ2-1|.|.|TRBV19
TGTGCCAGTAGTATTATTGGCCAGTTTACCAATGAGCAGTTCTTC
CASSIIGQFTNEQFF
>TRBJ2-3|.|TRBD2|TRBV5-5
TGTGCCAGCAGCTTGGGGACTAGCGGGTTCACAGATACGCAGTATTTT
CASSLGTSGFTDTQYF
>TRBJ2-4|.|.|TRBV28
TGTGCCAGCAGTTCCCTCAGCCCGGGACTCGGGGTGAACATTCAGTACTTC
CASSSLSPGLGVNIQYF
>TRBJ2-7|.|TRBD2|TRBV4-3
TGCGCCAGCAGCCCCACTCCGCGGGGGGGCTACGAGCAGTACTTC
CASSPTPRGGYEQYF
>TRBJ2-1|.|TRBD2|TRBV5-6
TGTGCCAGCAGCGAAGCTAGCGGGGCCCACAATGAGCAGTTCTTC
CASSEASGAHNEQFF
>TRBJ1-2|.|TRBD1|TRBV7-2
TGTGCCAGCAGTTCCTTTCCACCCGGAAGGGGGCGCCCCCACTATGGCTACACCTTC
CASSSFPPGRGRPHYGYTF
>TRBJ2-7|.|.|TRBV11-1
TGTGCCAGCAGCTTCCGGGATAGGTACGAGCAGTACTTC
CASSFRDRYEQYF
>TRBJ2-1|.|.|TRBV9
TGTGCCAGCAGCGTAGCGAGCTACAATGAGCAGTTCTTC
CASSVASYNEQFF
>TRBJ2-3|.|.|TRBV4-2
TGTGCCAGCAGCCCGAACAGGGCCTCCCAAGATACGCAGTATTTT
CASSPNRASQDTQYF
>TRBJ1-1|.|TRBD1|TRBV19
TGTGCCAGTAGTGTCAGACGTGACAGGGGCCCTTGGGCAGCTGAAGCTTTCTTT
CASSVRRDRGPWAAEAFF
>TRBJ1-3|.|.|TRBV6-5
TGTGCCAGCAGGCGAGACAAGAGCTCTGGAAACACCATATATTTT
CASRRDKSSGNTIYF
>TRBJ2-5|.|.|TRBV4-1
TGCGCCAGCAGCCAAGAATTGGGTCCTTCCGACAGGACCAAAGAGACCCAGTACTTC
CASSQELGPSDRTKETQYF
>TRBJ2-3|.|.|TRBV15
TGTGCCACCAGTATTACCAGGGTTTTCACAGATACGCAGTATTTT
CATSITRVFTDTQYF
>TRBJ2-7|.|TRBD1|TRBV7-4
TGTGCCAGCAGGGTGGACAGGGGCCAAGGACTCCGGTACTTC
CASRVDRGQGLRYF
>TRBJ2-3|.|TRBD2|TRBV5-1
TGCGCCAGCAGCTTGGAAACAGGACAGGGGTCGGCACCGGGACTAGCGGGAGGCCGAGATACGCAGTATTTT
CASSLETGQGSAPGLAGGRDTQYF
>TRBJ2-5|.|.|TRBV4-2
TGTGCCAGCAGCCAAGGGGCAGCGGGTGGAGAGACCCAGTACTTC
CASSQGAAGGETQYF
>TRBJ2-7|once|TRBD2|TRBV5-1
TGCGCCAGCAGCCCGGGACTAGCGGGAGAGGACTCCTACGAGCAGTACTTC
CASSPGLAGEDSYEQYF
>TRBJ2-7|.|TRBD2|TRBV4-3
TGCGCCAGCAGCCAAGATGGGGGACTAGCGGGAGACCACGAGCAGTACTTC
CASSQDGGLAGDHEQYF
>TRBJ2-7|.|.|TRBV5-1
TGCGCCAGCAGCTTGTCCCCATTAACGGGGGCCTACGAGCAGTACTTC
CASSLSPLTGAYEQYF